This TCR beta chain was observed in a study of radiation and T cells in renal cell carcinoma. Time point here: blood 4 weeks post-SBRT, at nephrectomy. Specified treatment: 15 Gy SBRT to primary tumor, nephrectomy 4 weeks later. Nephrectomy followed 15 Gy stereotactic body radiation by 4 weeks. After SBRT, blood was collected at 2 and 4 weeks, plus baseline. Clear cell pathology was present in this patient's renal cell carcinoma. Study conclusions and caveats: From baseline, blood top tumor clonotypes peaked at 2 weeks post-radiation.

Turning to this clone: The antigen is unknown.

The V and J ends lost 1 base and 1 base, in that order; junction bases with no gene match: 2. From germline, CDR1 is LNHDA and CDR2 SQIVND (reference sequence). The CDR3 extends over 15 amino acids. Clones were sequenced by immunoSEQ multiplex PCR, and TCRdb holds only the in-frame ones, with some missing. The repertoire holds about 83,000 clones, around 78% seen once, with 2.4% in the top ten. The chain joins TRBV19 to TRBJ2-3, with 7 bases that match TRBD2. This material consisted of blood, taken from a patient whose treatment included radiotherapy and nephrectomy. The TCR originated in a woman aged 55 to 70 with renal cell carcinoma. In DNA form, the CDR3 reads TGTGCCAGTAGTATAGGCGGGGGTGGCACAGATACGCAGTATTTT. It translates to CASSIGGGGTDTQYF.